The TCR beta chain under discussion was sequenced for a study of T-cell memory formation after mild COVID-19. Using its own MiXCR run on the 5' RACE reads, TCRdb lists one record per CDR3 protein. The sample includes around 200,000 distinct CDR3 sequences, 9.5% seen only once; the top ten take around 3.3%. This clonotype was seen a few times. The CDR3 loop spans 15 amino acids. V shed 2 bases and J shed 1 base, with 11 bases lying between them. Looked up from germline, CDR1 is LGHNA and CDR2 is YSLEER. This TCR derives from a man between 18 and 29 years old who had mild COVID-19 (a few samples of this study predate the infection). Cell type and time point are not known. Source material: PBMCs or a T cell subset sorted from them (not recorded which). The chain carries TRBV4-3 and TRBJ1-1; tentatively, D is TRBD1 (5 bases). This CDR3 is CASSQMVDKNTEAFF. As DNA, the CDR3 is TGCGCCAGCAGCCAAATGGTGGACAAGAACACTGAAGCTTTCTTT.